The 26 T cell receptor beta chains reported below all come from one sample, sequenced in a study of blood T cells in healthy people across ages. For the second PCR, which ran for roughly 7 to 11 cycles, a sample-barcoded 5' primer and a J-beta primer mix were used. One entry per CDR3 protein results from TCRdb running MiXCR on the 5' RACE reads. The sample records under 2 million distinct CDR3 sequences, roughly a third being singletons. Sequenced sample: blood. The receptor source for this set is a woman in her thirties in good health.

The J gene is TRBJ2-5, the V gene TRBV30, with D tentatively TRBD1 (6 bases). V gave up 3 bases and J gave up 5 bases, with 7 bases separating them. Germline-derived CDR1 and CDR2 are GTSNPN and SVGIG (reference sequence). The CDR3 runs to 11 residues. The CDR3 DNA is TGTGCCTGGAGCCAGGGGGAGACCCAGTACTTC. Translating it yields CAWSQGETQYF.

V and J are TRBV4-1 and TRBJ1-5; D call uncertain. V was clipped by 6 bases and J by 2 bases, with 20 bases between them. The germline CDR1 and CDR2 sequences are MGHRA and YSYEKL. The CDR3 loop spans 17 amino acids. The CDR3 DNA follows: TGCGCCAGCAGGGCAGAAGCGGGCGGAAGGGGCAATCAGCCCCAGCATTTT. Its translation is CASRAEAGGRGNQPQHF.

This clonotype has more than one count but fewer than ten. The chain couples TRBV4-1 to TRBJ2-7, with unresolved D. The CDR3 sequence is 15 residues long. The germline V gene encodes CDR1 MGHRA and CDR2 YSYEKL. The V and J ends lost 0 bases and 5 bases respectively, with 14 bases between them. CDR3 bases: TGCGCCAGCAGCCAAGAAGGAATAGAATTACACGAGCAGTACTTC. Its translation is CASSQEGIELHEQYF.

A few counts support this clonotype. Given a much more abundant clone one base away, this may be a read error. The V and J genes are TRBV6-1 and TRBJ1-2; a possible D gene is TRBD1 (6 bases). Between the trimmed V and J ends, which lost 1 base and 8 bases, there was a span of 14 bases. The CDR3 runs to 14 residues. CDR1 and CDR2 (germline): MNHNS, SASEGT. CDR3 amino acids: CASSEGIGGSGYTF. CDR3 sequence (DNA): TGTGCCAGCAGTGAAGGGATCGGGGGCTCGGGCTACACCTTC.

This chain joins TRBV27 and TRBJ1-2; possibly TRBD1 for D (5 bases). The germline V and J ends were trimmed by 4 bases and 3 bases, with 15 bases remaining between them. Looked up from germline, CDR1 is MNHEY and CDR2 is SMNVEV (reference sequence). The CDR3 extends over 15 amino acids. DNA for the CDR3: TGTGCCAGCAGTTCCCCTTTACGGGGGGACTATGGCTACACCTTC. Translation: CASSSPLRGDYGYTF.

This clonotype showed up just a few times. V gene TRBV20-1 combines with J gene TRBJ2-3; 9 nucleotides line up with TRBD2. The ends lost 6 bases at V and 6 bases at J; junction bases unmatched: 10. The CDR3 totals 14 residues. Germline CDR1 is DFQATT and CDR2 is SNEGSKA (reference sequence). The CDR3 DNA follows: TGCAGTGCCGACGCTAGCGGGGCCCCGGATACGCAGTATTTT. It is translated as CSADASGAPDTQYF.

This clonotype was found a few times. The chain carries TRBV27 and TRBJ2-7, with D perhaps matching TRBD2 (5 bases). Germline CDR1 reads MNHEY; CDR2 reads SMNVEV (reference sequence). The V end lost 7 bases, the J end lost 0 bases, and 16 bases lay between the germline ends. CDR3 length: 15 amino acids. The CDR3 DNA follows: TGTGCCAGCAAAGTCGGGGAATGGGACTCCTACGAGCAGTACTTC. Encoded protein: CASKVGEWDSYEQYF.

V is TRBV6-5 and J is TRBJ2-2; D is possibly TRBD1 (6 bases). Trimming removed 4 bases from V and 1 base from J, with 16 bases in between. This CDR3 has 17 amino acids. Germline values: CDR1 MNHEY, CDR2 SVGAGI. This CDR3 is CASSSTDRVLNTGELFF. The CDR3 nucleotides read TGTGCCAGCAGTTCCACGGACAGAGTCTTGAACACCGGGGAGCTGTTTTTT.

V gene TRBV9 combines with J gene TRBJ2-5; the match to TRBD1 covers 10 bases. Germline loops: CDR1 SGDLS, CDR2 YYNGEE. J was trimmed by 4 bases and V by 4 bases; bases with no gene match: 10. This CDR3 has 16 residues. CDR3 nucleotide sequence: TGTGCCAGCAGCCCGCGGACAGGGGGAACCACAGAGACCCAGTACTTC. It yields the protein CASSPRTGGTTETQYF. Supplemented by reference TRBV9 and TRBJ2-5, the full variable domain reads DSGVTQTPKHLITATGQRVTLRCSPRSGDLSVYWYQQSLDQGLQFLIQYYNGEERAKGNILERFSAQQFPDLHSELNLSSLELGDSALYFCASSPRTGGTTETQYFGPGTRLLVL.

This clonotype was found a few times. A junction boundary mismatches the germline segment, possibly from a read error. The chain couples TRBV13 to TRBJ2-1; the D call may be TRBD1 or TRBD2 (5 bases each). Germline values: CDR1 PRHDT, CDR2 FYEKMQ (reference sequence). This CDR3 contains 15 residues. The CDR3 bases are TGTGCCTGCAGCGGTAGGGGTCGGGCCTACAATGAGCAGTTCTTC. It codes for CACSGRGRAYNEQFF.

This sequence joins TRBV19 and TRBJ2-1, with 7 bases lining up with TRBD1. V shed 5 bases, J shed 6 bases, and the junction held 16 bases outside the gene matches. The CDR3 totals 17 residues. From germline, CDR1 is LNHDA and CDR2 SQIVND (reference sequence). The CDR3 nucleotides are TGTGCCAGTAGTTCATTAGCTGTGAGGGGGCCGGGCAATGAGCAGTTCTTC. Its translation is CASSSLAVRGPGNEQFF.

In DNA form, the CDR3 reads TGTGCCAGCAGTGATTCGGGGGGGGGCCGGCCCCCAGAGACCCAGTACTTC. Residues: CASSDSGGGRPPETQYF. V gene TRBV2 combines with J gene TRBJ2-5; 8 bases match TRBD2. The CDR3 runs 17 residues. Germline loops: CDR1 SNHLY, CDR2 FYNNEI. V trimming: 3 bases; J trimming: 4 bases; junction bases outside the gene matches: 13. The full variable domain, in which reference TRBV2 and TRBJ2-5 provide the parts outside the CDR3, is EPEVTQTPSHQVTQMGQEVILRCVPISNHLYFYWYRQILGQKVEFLVSFYNNEISEKSEIFDDQFSVERPDGSNFTLKIRSTKLEDSAMYFCASSDSGGGRPPETQYFGPGTRLLVL.

V and J are TRBV30 and TRBJ2-7, with 9 bases aligning to TRBD2. The ends lost 2 bases at V and 3 bases at J; junction bases unmatched: 8. The CDR3 is made up of 15 amino acids. Germline V CDR1 and CDR2: GTSNPN, SVGIG (reference sequence). CDR3 region: CAWSRPWTSVYEQYF. CDR3 sequence (DNA): TGTGCCTGGAGTCGACCCTGGACTAGCGTCTACGAGCAGTACTTC.

CDR3 region: CSGQTSYEQYF. CDR3 nucleotides: TGCAGTGGACAGACATCCTACGAGCAGTACTTC. The chain couples TRBV20-1 to TRBJ2-7; possible D gene TRBD1, 5 bases. The V gene's germline CDR1 is DFQATT and CDR2 SNEGSKA (reference sequence). V gave up 7 bases and J gave up 1 base, with 8 bases separating them. This CDR3 spans 11 amino acids.

This sequence joins TRBV5-1 and TRBJ1-2; perhaps TRBD1 as D (6 bases). V was cut by 0 bases and J by 4 bases, with 10 bases left in between. The CDR3 is made up of 14 amino acids. Germline assignment: CDR1 SGHRS and CDR2 YFSETQ. The CDR3 here is CASSLDRASYGYTF. The CDR3 coding sequence is TGCGCCAGCAGCTTGGACAGGGCAAGCTATGGCTACACCTTC. Based on the CDR3 plus reference TRBV5-1 and TRBJ1-2, the full variable domain is KAGVTQTPRYLIKTRGQQVTLSCSPISGHRSVSWYQQTPGQGLQFLFEYFSETQRNKGNFPGRFSGRQFSNSRSEMNVSTLELGDSALYLCASSLDRASYGYTFGSGTRLTVV.

The chain combines TRBV28 with TRBJ2-1, with D possibly being TRBD2 (6 bases). V lost 5 bases to trimming and J lost 7 bases, with 18 bases between them. The CDR3 covers 15 residues. Germline-derived CDR1 and CDR2 are MDHEN and SYDVKM. CDR3 nucleotide sequence: TGTGCCAGCAGTGCCTTTGGGACGGGGAGGAATGAGCAGTTCTTC. Translation gives CASSAFGTGRNEQFF.

The chain couples TRBV10-1 to TRBJ2-7; D remains ambiguous. The germline V gene has CDR1 WNHNN and CDR2 SYGVQD (reference sequence). Trimming left V 0 bases short and J 2 bases short, with 11 bases between. The CDR3 consists of 15 residues. The CDR3 nucleotides read TGCGCCAGCAGTGAGTCAGCTCTCCCCCCCTACGAGCAGTACTTC. It specifies CASSESALPPYEQYF.

Only a few counts were recorded for this clonotype. V is TRBV2 and J is TRBJ1-2; D gene unclear. V dropped 2 bases and J dropped 3 bases, with 10 bases sitting between them. The germline CDR1 and CDR2 sequences are SNHLY and FYNNEI. The CDR3 contains 14 residues. This chain's CDR3 is CASSESGQDYGYTF. The CDR3 DNA reads TGTGCCAGCAGTGAAAGCGGTCAGGACTATGGCTACACCTTC.

This sequence joins TRBV20-1 and TRBJ2-7, with D maybe TRBD2 (6 bases). The CDR3 is made up of 16 amino acids. The V and J ends lost 0 bases and 3 bases respectively, with 18 bases between them. Germline lookup yields CDR1 DFQATT and CDR2 SNEGSKA (reference sequence). CDR3 bases: TGCAGTGCTAGAGATCCTACCGGGAGAAACAGCTACGAGCAGTACTTC. This sequence encodes CSARDPTGRNSYEQYF.

This chain joins TRBV5-1 and TRBJ1-1, with D possibly being TRBD1 (6 bases). CDR1 and CDR2 from the germline V gene are SGHRS and YFSETQ. CDR3 length equals 16 residues. Trimming took off 0 bases at V and 0 bases at J, with 12 bases between the two ends. CDR3 coding DNA: TGCGCCAGCAGCTTGGTAGGAGCAGGGGTGAACACTGAAGCTTTCTTT. Amino acids: CASSLVGAGVNTEAFF.

The chain employs TRBV6-5 and TRBJ1-1; D is undetermined. Trimming removed 2 bases from V and 1 base from J, with 8 bases in between. Germline V gene data show CDR1 as MNHEY and CDR2 as SVGAGI. There are 14 residues in the CDR3. In DNA, the CDR3 is TGTGCCAGCAGTTACCTTGACGGGAACACTGAAGCTTTCTTT. This translates into CASSYLDGNTEAFF.

The V gene is TRBV11-2, the J gene TRBJ2-5, with 8 bases lining up with TRBD1. The J call may be mistaken, given a closer DNA end match to TRBJ2-7. The CDR3 sequence is 16 residues long. CDR1 is SGHAT, CDR2 FQNNGV, per germline. As DNA, the CDR3 is TGTGCCAGCAGAGCCCTGTCCGGGACAGGCGGCTACGAGCAGTACTTC. This encodes CASRALSGTGGYEQYF.

The rearrangement joins TRBV27 to TRBJ1-2; D remains ambiguous. This CDR3 has 15 amino acids. The germline CDR1 and CDR2 sequences are MNHEY and SMNVEV (reference sequence). Deletions cut 6 bases from V and 8 bases from J, with 22 bases between. CDR3 bases: TGTGCCAGCAGCCCATTAGGGAGAACAGTTAGGGGCTACACCTTC. Translation: CASSPLGRTVRGYTF.

This clonotype was seen just once. This sequence joins TRBV9 and TRBJ2-5, with 15 bases matching TRBD2. Germline CDR1 is SGDLS and CDR2 is YYNGEE. The V gene end was trimmed by 3 bases and the J gene end by 11 bases; junction bases not matched to a gene: 14. The CDR3 covers 17 residues. The CDR3 DNA sequence: TGTGCCAGCAGCGGAGGACTAGCGGGAGGGCCGGGGGCTGAGCAGTACTTC. Residues: CASSGGLAGGPGAEQYF.

The rearrangement uses TRBV5-1 and TRBJ2-7, with D tentatively TRBD2 (7 bases). The V and J ends lost 4 bases and 2 bases respectively, with 16 bases between them. Germline CDR1 is SGHRS and CDR2 is YFSETQ. This CDR3 is built from 15 residues. The CDR3 bases are TGCGCCAGCAGCCGCGGGGGCGCCGGCCCCTACGAGCAGTACTTC. This gives the protein CASSRGGAGPYEQYF.

On this clonotype: A junction end diverges from the germline sequence, so it may reflect a read error. J is TRBJ2-3 and V is TRBV24-1; D possibly matches TRBD1 or TRBD2 (5 bases each). Germline V gene data show CDR1 as KGHDR and CDR2 as SFDVKD. The length of the CDR3 is 16 residues. DNA for the CDR3: TGTGCCTCCAGTGATTCCCGGGGCGGTCTGACAGATACGCAGTATTTT. Its protein is CASSDSRGGLTDTQYF.